The 3 T cell receptor beta chains given below trace back to one sample, sequenced in a study of blood T cells in healthy people across ages. The second PCR ran roughly 7 to 11 cycles with a sample-barcoded 5' primer and J-beta primers. Each CDR3 protein gets one entry after TCRdb re-called the 5' RACE reads with MiXCR. The sample has 590,000 or so distinct CDR3 sequences, approximately 30% seen once. Sequenced: blood. The receptors derive from a woman older than 75 in good health.

The CDR3 DNA reads as TGTGCCACCAGCGACCGTGGGCGCACAGATACGCAGTATTTT. Its protein is CATSDRGRTDTQYF. The chain has TRBV24-1 and TRBJ2-3, with D unresolved. V dropped 7 bases and J dropped 1 base, with 11 bases sitting between them. There are 14 residues in the CDR3. Germline-derived CDR1 and CDR2 are KGHDR and SFDVKD.

This clonotype has a count of ten or more. The chain is built from TRBV27 and TRBJ1-1, with D hard to call. With 3 bases removed from V and 0 bases from J, the gap between germline ends came to 5 bases. There are 13 residues in the CDR3. Germline V gene lookup returns CDR1 MNHEY and CDR2 SMNVEV (reference sequence). CDR3 protein: CASSFEVNTEAFF. The DNA for the CDR3 is TGTGCCAGCAGTTTCGAAGTGAACACTGAAGCTTTCTTT.

This clonotype was observed a few times. A much larger clonotype is one base distant, so this may be a read error. This chain joins TRBV6-2 or TRBV6-3 and TRBJ1-1; no reliable D call. The germline V and J ends were trimmed by 7 bases and 3 bases, with 6 bases remaining between them. The CDR3 length is 11 residues. Germline assignment: CDR1 MNHEY and CDR2 SVGEGT. The CDR3 DNA reads TGTGCCAGCAACGGTCACACTGAAGCTTTCTTT. Protein product: CASNGHTEAFF.